The 8 T cell receptor beta chains in this list originate from one sample, sequenced in a study of blood T cell repertoires in COVID-19. Sequenced by immunoSEQ multiplex PCR; TCRdb stores in-frame clones only, minus some. This sample has about 340,000 clones, with 86% found just once. The sequenced sample was peripheral blood. These receptors were obtained from a woman aged 60-75 years with COVID-19, enrolled during active disease.

The CDR3: CASTVTSGGLANTGELFF. The CDR3, as DNA: TGTGCCAGCACCGTCACTAGCGGGGGGCTCGCGAACACCGGGGAGCTGTTTTTT. This chain connects TRBV5-6 to TRBJ2-2; 12 bases line up with TRBD2. The CDR3 sequence is 18 residues long. Trimming removed 6 bases from V and 0 bases from J; junction bases left unmatched: 9. The germline V gene has CDR1 SGHDT and CDR2 YYEEEE.

The V gene is TRBV13, the J gene TRBJ1-6; 9 bases are a match to TRBD1. This CDR3 region has 14 residues. J lost 8 bases, V lost 6 bases, and 5 bases had no gene match. Per germline, CDR1 PRHDT and CDR2 FYEKMQ (reference sequence). In nucleotides, the CDR3 is TGTGCCAGCAGATCCGGGACAGGGTATTCACCCCTCCACTTT. As protein: CASRSGTGYSPLHF. The variable domain in full, completed from reference TRBV13 and TRBJ1-6, reads AAGVIQSPRHLIKEKRETATLKCYPIPRHDTVYWYQQGPGQDPQFLISFYEKMQSDKGSIPDRFSAQQFSDYHSELNMSSLELGDSALYFCASRSGTGYSPLHFGNGTRLTVT.

The J gene is TRBJ2-1, the V gene TRBV27; D not certain. CDR1 is MNHEY and CDR2 is SMNVEV in the germline V gene (reference sequence). The CDR3 runs 13 residues. Trimming shortened V by 8 bases and J by 5 bases, and 13 bases separated the two germline ends. The CDR3: CASARGFNNEQFF. Written as DNA, the CDR3 is TGTGCCAGCGCCCGCGGCTTCAACAATGAGCAGTTCTTC.

The chain carries TRBV16 and TRBJ2-1; weak D call: TRBD2 (5 bases). Trimming pared 2 bases from V and 9 bases from J, leaving 8 bases between. This CDR3 has 12 residues. CDR1 KGHSY and CDR2 FQNENV come from the germline V gene. CDR3 residues: CASSQQAGEQFF. CDR3 nucleotide sequence: TGTGCCAGCAGCCAACAGGCGGGTGAGCAGTTCTTC. The full variable domain, completed using reference TRBV16 and TRBJ2-1, is GEEVAQTPKHLVRGEGQKAKLYCAPIKGHSYVFWYQQVLKNEFKFLISFQNENVFDETGMPKERFSAKCLPNSPCSLEIQATKLEDSAVYFCASSQQAGEQFFGPGTRLTVL.

This chain joins TRBV5-1 and TRBJ1-1; no definite D call. Trimming removed 0 bases at V and 0 bases at J, with 9 bases between. Germline CDR1 is SGHRS and CDR2 is YFSETQ. The CDR3 length is 15 residues. CDR3 loop: CASSLGHSMNTEAFF. For the CDR3, the DNA is TGCGCCAGCAGCTTGGGACACAGCATGAACACTGAAGCTTTCTTT.

V gene TRBV5-1 combines with J gene TRBJ1-1; the D is unclear. The CDR3 has 14 amino acids. The V end was cut by 4 bases, the J end by 5 bases, with 15 bases between. Germline lookup yields CDR1 SGHRS and CDR2 YFSETQ. In DNA, the CDR3 is TGCGCCAGCAGCCCACAGAACATTGGGACTGAAGCTTTCTTT. Protein product: CASSPQNIGTEAFF.

V is TRBV5-6 and J is TRBJ2-7, with 8 positions matching TRBD2. Trimming took 7 bases from V and 0 from J; bases not matched to a gene: 6. The CDR3 contains 14 residues. Germline V gives CDR1 SGHDT, CDR2 YYEEEE. DNA of the CDR3: TGTGCCAGCCAGACCGGGGGGGGCTCCTACGAGCAGTACTTC. Translated: CASQTGGGSYEQYF.

The chain has TRBV19 and TRBJ1-4, with D tentatively TRBD1 (6 bases). The CDR3 length is 18 residues. Germline CDR1 and CDR2: LNHDA and SQIVND (reference sequence). V was pared by 3 bases and J by 8 bases, with 25 bases between. CDR3 loop: CASSISLVGAPKGEKLFF. As DNA, the CDR3 is TGTGCCAGTAGTATTTCGTTAGTGGGGGCCCCGAAAGGGGAAAAACTGTTTTTT.